These T cell receptor beta chains were read from a single sample in a study of a mutant IDH1 vaccine in newly diagnosed glioma. What these receptors recognize is not known. Here immunoSEQ multiplex PCR was the method, and the copy in TCRdb shows in-frame clones only, minus some. The repertoire consists of about 130,000 clones, with about four fifths occurring once and the leading ten covering about 5.5%. The source material was PBMCs, sampled from a glioma patient whose treatment included an IDH1 peptide vaccine. These TCRs come from a man in his forties with glioma. CDR3s include the opening cysteine and the closing phenylalanine or tryptophan. The order of the fields is J gene, D gene, clone size, V gene, CDR3 DNA, CDR3 protein. A D gene is named only where the DNA matches it firmly. Clone size appears in some rows only: once, few, many, or a class for an expanded clone.

>TRBJ2-1|TRBD2|once|TRBV4-2
TGTGCCAGCACCCAAGGTGGGAGGGACTACAATGAGCAGTTCTTC
CASTQGGRDYNEQFF
>TRBJ2-5|-|-|TRBV4-1
TGCGCCAGCAGCCAAGATGACCGGTACCCGTACCAAGAGACCCAGTACTTC
CASSQDDRYPYQETQYF
>TRBJ2-3|TRBD2|-|TRBV5-4
TGTGCCAGCAGACAGGAACTTAGCGGGAGGATAACAGATACGCAGTATTTT
CASRQELSGRITDTQYF
>TRBJ1-5|-|-|TRBV6-5
TGTGCCAGCAGTTACTCGAGCCAGGGGTCTCAGCCCCAGCATTTT
CASSYSSQGSQPQHF
>TRBJ2-2|-|-|TRBV9
TGTGCCAGCAGCGTAGGTGACACCCATTTGAACACCGGGGAGCTGTTTTTT
CASSVGDTHLNTGELFF
>TRBJ1-4|TRBD1|-|TRBV14
TGTGCCAGCAGCCAAGAAAGGGACAGGGAAGGGAAACTGTTTTTT
CASSQERDREGKLFF
>TRBJ2-7|TRBD1|-|TRBV11-3
TGTGCCAGCAGCCGAACAGGGGGCGCCCCGTACGAGCAGTACTTC
CASSRTGGAPYEQYF
>TRBJ2-1|TRBD2|-|TRBV2
TGTGCCAGCAGTGAAATGGGAGGGTCCTACAATGAGCAGTTCTTC
CASSEMGGSYNEQFF
>TRBJ1-3|-|-|TRBV7-2
TGTGCCAGCAGGGAAGGGGGCTCTGGAAACACCATATATTTT
CASREGGSGNTIYF
>TRBJ1-3|-|-|TRBV12-5
TGTGCTAGTGGTTTGGTACACGGGGGCGGTGGAAACACCATATATTTT
CASGLVHGGGGNTIYF
>TRBJ2-7|-|-|TRBV25-1
TGTGCCAGCAGTGAGGCCGGGACGCCCTCCTACGAGCAGTACTTC
CASSEAGTPSYEQYF
>TRBJ2-7|TRBD1|-|TRBV6-5
TGTGCCAGCAGACCTACAGGGGTGAGCTCCTACGAGCAGTACTTC
CASRPTGVSSYEQYF
>TRBJ2-2|TRBD1|-|TRBV9
TGTGCCAGCAGCGTCCCGACAGGGGCCTCCGGGGAGCTGTTTTTT
CASSVPTGASGELFF
>TRBJ1-3|-|-|TRBV9
TGTGCCAGCAGCGTAGCGGAAGGCCCAGGAAACACCATATATTTT
CASSVAEGPGNTIYF
>TRBJ1-3|-|-|TRBV29-1
TGCAGCGGGAAAAAAGGGACCGTTGGAAACACCATATATTTT
CSGKKGTVGNTIYF
>TRBJ2-1|TRBD2|-|TRBV7-8
TGTGCCAGCAGCTTCTCGACTAGCGGTACCTACAATGAGCAGTTCTTC
CASSFSTSGTYNEQFF
>TRBJ2-7|TRBD2|few|TRBV7-9
TGTGCCAGCAGCGCATACGATAGCGGGAGGCCCTACGAGCAGTACTTC
CASSAYDSGRPYEQYF
>TRBJ1-2|TRBD1|-|TRBV11-2
TGTGCCAGCAGCTCGGGACAGGCTTTGTTCTATGGCTACACCTTC
CASSSGQALFYGYTF
>TRBJ2-7|-|few|TRBV9
TGTGCCAGCAGCGGCAGGGGCTGGGAGCAGTACTTC
CASSGRGWEQYF
>TRBJ2-1|TRBD2|-|TRBV5-1
TGCGCCAGCAGCTTGTTGGCGGGAGTATACAATGAGCAGTTCTTC
CASSLLAGVYNEQFF
>TRBJ1-1|-|-|TRBV11-2
TGTGCCAGCAGCCTTGGACAGATGAACACTGAAGCTTTCTTT
CASSLGQMNTEAFF
>TRBJ2-3|TRBD2|-|TRBV2
TGTGCCAGCACGGAGCGGGGGGCAGATACGCAGTATTTT
CASTERGADTQYF
>TRBJ1-1|-|-|TRBV11-3
TGTGCCAGCAGTTCGGGGGGCGTCACTGAAGCTTTCTTT
CASSSGGVTEAFF
>TRBJ1-1|TRBD1|-|TRBV29-1
TGCAGCGTTGAAGGGGACAGGAACACTGAAGCTTTCTTT
CSVEGDRNTEAFF
>TRBJ1-1|-|-|TRBV6-5
TGTGCCAGCAGTCCCAGGCAGGTGGGGTCTGAAGCTTTCTTT
CASSPRQVGSEAFF
>TRBJ2-7|-|-|TRBV4-3
TGCGCCAGCAGCCAAGTTGTTCAGACGAGCGAGCAGTACTTC
CASSQVVQTSEQYF
>TRBJ1-2|-|-|TRBV11-2
TGTGCCAGCAGCTTATCCCTTCTGACACCATCGTGG
CASSLSLLTPSW
>TRBJ1-3|TRBD1|-|TRBV28
TGTGCCAGCAGTCCACAGGGGTTCGTTGGAAACACCATATATTTT
CASSPQGFVGNTIYF
>TRBJ1-4|-|-|TRBV7-9
TGTGCCAGCAGCCAAGAGGGCCTTTTGGAAAAACTGTTTTTT
CASSQEGLLEKLFF
>TRBJ2-1|-|few|TRBV4-2
TGTGCCAGCAGCCTTCGGACGGATGAGCAGTTCTTC
CASSLRTDEQFF
>TRBJ2-2|TRBD1|-|TRBV19
TGTGCCAGTAGTTTAAGGACAGGCCCGAACACCGGGGAGCTGTTTTTT
CASSLRTGPNTGELFF
>TRBJ2-5|-|-|TRBV19
TGTGCCAGTAGGGAGACAGCCCCCGGAATCCAGACCCAGTACTTC
CASRETAPGIQTQYF
>TRBJ2-7|TRBD1|-|TRBV5-1
TGCGCCAGCAGCTTGGGACTCAGGACAGGGGAGGCCTACGAGCAGTACTTC
CASSLGLRTGEAYEQYF
>TRBJ2-7|-|-|TRBV7-8
TGTGCCAGCAGCTTAGCAAGTGCAGCGTCCTACGAGCAGTACTTC
CASSLASAASYEQYF
>TRBJ2-3|TRBD2|-|TRBV4-1
TGCGCCAGCAGCCAGAGCGGGGGGTCGGGATTAGATACGCAGTATTTT
CASSQSGGSGLDTQYF
>TRBJ1-5|-|few|TRBV18
TGTGCCAGCTCACCGTCAGGGGAGGGTCAGCCCCAGCATTTT
CASSPSGEGQPQHF
>TRBJ2-5|-|-|TRBV13
TGTGCCAGCAGCCTCCGACGGACGGAAGAGACCCAGTACTTC
CASSLRRTEETQYF
>TRBJ1-1|-|-|TRBV21-1
TGTGCCAGCAGCAGGGGTAGGATACCTGAAGCTTTCTTT
CASSRGRIPEAFF
>TRBJ2-5|-|-|TRBV18
TGTGCCAGCTCACCAATGAGGAGAGACCAAGAGACCCAGTACTTC
CASSPMRRDQETQYF
>TRBJ2-2|TRBD1|-|TRBV6-5
TGTGCCAGCTCCGACAGGGTGAACACCGGGGAGCTGTTTTTT
CASSDRVNTGELFF
>TRBJ2-5|-|-|TRBV14
TGTGCCAGCAGCCAAGCCGGGACGTTGGGAGGGACCCAGTACTTC
CASSQAGTLGGTQYF